This T cell receptor (beta chain) was identified during a study of cytomegalovirus exposure and HLA in healthy donors. General study results and limits: In a later analysis, several top co-occurrence clusters appeared linked to parvovirus B19, influenza, CMV and Epstein-Barr virus. A later analysis linked a missense variant in DCLRE1C to the trimming of TCR beta V and J genes. A further, later analysis showed that HLA-associated TCR beta chains (compared with equally common others) were more clonally expanded.

Donors were ostensibly healthy at sampling, although undocumented immune exposures were probable. Remarks on this clone: The antigen is unknown.

CDR1 is MGHDK and CDR2 is SYGVNS in the germline V gene. The junction had 10 bases not matched to a gene; V was cut back by 2 bases and J by 5 bases. This CDR3 has 17 amino acids. Both 60 Vbeta primers and 13 Jbeta primers went into the PCR. The protocol was immunoSEQ multiplex PCR, while the TCRdb copy is restricted to in-frame clones and leaves out a portion. The sample carries some 270,000 clones, about four fifths recorded once. The genes are TRBV25-1 and TRBJ1-2; 11 bases map to TRBD1. This TCR was recovered from a girl aged 2-15 years in good health and CMV-seronegative. Source material: PBMCs. The CDR3 DNA sequence: TGTGCCAGCAGTGAAGGGGACAGGGGGGCCTATAAGTATGGCTACACCTTC. Its translation: CASSEGDRGAYKYGYTF.